This TCR beta chain originates from a study of Graves' ophthalmopathy and Graves' hyperthyroidism. Study findings and constraints: A model of 13 signatures distinguished ophthalmopathy from stable hyperthyroidism at approximately 89% sensitivity and approximately 77% specificity.

In this sample, this clonotype turned up many times. The antigen remains undetermined. The J segment lost 10 bases and the V segment lost 5 bases, leaving 9 bases of the junction unmatched. The CDR3 covers 13 residues. The TCR beta CDR3 regions underwent amplification from RNA transcripts. The workflow started with a first-round RT-PCR run with HTBI primers and then moved on to a second-round multiplex PCR. Using its own MiXCR run on the multiplex PCR reads, TCRdb lists one record per CDR3 protein. Seen here are over a million distinct CDR3 sequences, about 38% observed once, and the top ten hold 11%. No donor had other autoimmune disease, uncontrolled infection, pregnancy or lactation.

The material sequenced was peripheral blood or thyroid tissue (not recorded which). This TCR derives from an adult man with Graves' hyperthyroidism. The V gene is TRBV12-3 or TRBV12-4, the J gene TRBJ1-2; 8 bases are a match to TRBD1. The CDR3, as DNA: TGTGCCAGCAGTCCTCCGCGGACAGGGACCTACACCTTC. Amino acids: CASSPPRTGTYTF.